One sample yielded the 5 T cell receptor beta chains listed below, sequenced in a study of blood T cell repertoires in COVID-19. Assay used: immunoSEQ multiplex PCR; TCRdb lists only in-frame clones, some missing. This repertoire shows 250,000 to 400,000 clones, roughly 90% found once; its top ten account for less than 3.5%. The source material was peripheral blood. All receptors come from a woman aged 25 to 45 with COVID-19, enrolled during active disease.

This clone showed up just once. The V and J genes are TRBV18 and TRBJ2-3; 16 bases map to TRBD2. V lost 3 bases, J lost 4 bases, and 7 bases stayed unmatched. Looked up from germline, CDR1 is KGHSH and CDR2 is LQKENI. The CDR3 runs 18 residues. CDR3 loop: CASSPIQGLAGGPDTQYF. CDR3 nucleotide sequence: TGTGCCAGCTCACCGATTCAGGGACTAGCGGGAGGGCCAGATACGCAGTATTTT.

The CDR3 spells CASRQQGSQTQYF. The CDR3 coding sequence is TGTGCCAGCAGACAGCAGGGCAGCCAGACCCAGTACTTC. The rearrangement links TRBV27 to TRBJ2-5; tentative D call: TRBD1 (5 bases). V dropped 6 bases and J dropped 6 bases, with 14 bases sitting between them. Germline loops: CDR1 MNHEY, CDR2 SMNVEV (reference sequence). The CDR3 covers 13 residues.

This chain connects TRBV9 to TRBJ2-2; no firm D call. The germline CDR1 and CDR2 sequences are SGDLS and YYNGEE. V lost 0 bases and J lost 4, with 4 bases in between. The CDR3 is made up of 13 amino acids. In DNA, the CDR3 is TGTGCCAGCAGCGTAGGGGCCACCGGGGAGCTGTTTTTT. It yields the protein CASSVGATGELFF.

J is TRBJ2-1 and V is TRBV7-2, with 9 bases that match TRBD1. V dropped 0 bases and J dropped 8; count of bases not matched to a gene: 5. The CDR3 extends over 15 amino acids. From germline, CDR1 is SGHTA and CDR2 FQGNSA. The chain's CDR3 is CASSLALQGADEQFF. CDR3 in DNA: TGTGCCAGCAGCTTAGCCCTACAGGGGGCCGATGAGCAGTTCTTC.

The J gene is TRBJ1-5, the V gene TRBV28; D unclear. The ends were cut back, 7 bases at V and 4 bases at J, with 17 bases in the middle. From germline, CDR1 is MDHEN and CDR2 SYDVKM. The CDR3 is 15 amino acids. The DNA for the CDR3 is TGTGCCAGCAAATTCAGCCCCGGGATGAATCAGCCCCAGCATTTT. Translation: CASKFSPGMNQPQHF. Complete variable domain (other parts from reference TRBV28 and TRBJ1-5): DVKVTQSSRYLVKRTGEKVFLECVQDMDHENMFWYRQDPGLGLRLIYFSYDVKMKEKGDIPEGYSVSREKKERFSLILESASTNQTSMYLCASKFSPGMNQPQHFGDGTRLSIL.